This TCR beta chain was sequenced in a study of blood T cell repertoires in COVID-19. Study details: Whether acute or convalescent, the COVID-19 samples came from the United States, Italy and Spain. From T cells, B-cell-depleted T cells, or PBMCs came the material, which was cDNA or gDNA.

Profiled with immunoSEQ multiplex PCR; TCRdb holds only in-frame clones, not every one. The sample shows 300,000 or so clones, 90% of them seen only once. The sequenced sample was PBMCs or T cells enriched from blood (not recorded which). The source is a man between 60 and 75 years old who had recovered from COVID-19.

The CDR3 DNA follows: TGCGCCAGCAGCCTGGACCGGGACATAGATAGCAATCAGCCCCAGCATTTT. This translates into CASSLDRDIDSNQPQHF. The chain employs TRBV5-1 and TRBJ1-5, with D possibly being TRBD1 (6 bases). From germline, CDR1 is SGHRS and CDR2 YFSETQ. Trimming took 4 bases from V and 0 from J, leaving 17 bases between them. The CDR3 is made up of 17 amino acids.